A single sample is the source of the 27 T cell receptor beta chains below, sequenced in a study of identical twins. TCRdb re-analysed the 5' RACE reads in MiXCR, keeping a single row per CDR3 protein. The sample records around 370,000 distinct CDR3 sequences, approximately 8.8% being singletons. Sequenced: naive T cells sorted from blood. The receptors come from a woman in her fifties or sixties in good health.

This clonotype has at least ten counts. This chain joins TRBV3-1 and TRBJ2-2; D is ambiguous. In germline, CDR1 is LGHDT, CDR2 YNNKEL (reference sequence). CDR3 length: 12 amino acids. The V and J ends lost 4 bases and 7 bases respectively, with 7 bases between them. This CDR3 reads CASSPHGGELFF. The DNA for the CDR3 is TGTGCCAGCAGCCCACATGGCGGGGAGCTGTTTTTT.

The chain combines TRBV10-3 with TRBJ1-1, with 9 nucleotides matching TRBD1. This CDR3 region has 16 residues. CDR1 and CDR2 from the germline V gene are ENHRY and SYGVKD. V lost 6 bases to trimming and J lost 0 bases; unmatched junction nucleotides: 8. In DNA form, the CDR3 reads TGTGCCATCAGCTTTCACGGACAGGGGTTGAACACTGAAGCTTTCTTT. This codes for CAISFHGQGLNTEAFF.

This clonotype was found many times. DNA for the CDR3: TGTGCCACCAGCGAGCCTAGCGGGACGGGACGAGATACGCAGTATTTT. Its protein product is CATSEPSGTGRDTQYF. The chain carries TRBV24-1 and TRBJ2-3; 9 bases are shared with TRBD2. With 7 bases clipped from V and 5 bases from J, the junction kept 12 bases outside the gene matches. The V gene's germline CDR1 is KGHDR and CDR2 SFDVKD. This CDR3 has 16 amino acids.

This clonotype was counted at least ten times. The rearrangement uses TRBV4-1 and TRBJ2-1, with 11 bases lining up with TRBD2. The CDR3 is 17 residues long. The germline gives CDR1 MGHRA, CDR2 YSYEKL. The trim removed 8 bases at V and 0 bases at J, leaving 9 bases unmatched. CDR3 DNA sequence: TGCGCCAGCCGTGGACTAGCGGGTCTGAGCTCCTACAATGAGCAGTTCTTC. It is translated as CASRGLAGLSSYNEQFF.

This clonotype was counted many times. The chain has TRBV3-1 and TRBJ2-5; D is undetermined. CDR3 length equals 13 residues. Between the trimmed V and J ends, which lost 4 bases and 5 bases, there was a span of 11 bases. Germline CDR1 is LGHDT and CDR2 is YNNKEL (reference sequence). In DNA, the CDR3 is TGTGCCAGCAGCCTGTGGGAAGCCGAGACCCAGTACTTC. It translates to CASSLWEAETQYF.

The V call is TRBV20-1, the J call TRBJ2-3; 7 positions match TRBD1. This CDR3 comprises 15 residues. The germline gives CDR1 DFQATT, CDR2 SNEGSKA (reference sequence). J was trimmed by 0 bases and V by 3 bases; bases with no gene match: 6. CDR3 residues: CSASFWTGSTDTQYF. CDR3 sequence (DNA): TGCAGTGCTAGCTTCTGGACAGGTAGCACAGATACGCAGTATTTT.

This clonotype occurred many times. The chain has TRBV20-1 and TRBJ2-3, with D possibly matching TRBD2 (6 bases). CDR1 DFQATT and CDR2 SNEGSKA come from the germline V gene (reference sequence). V was cut by 6 bases and J by 4 bases, with 20 bases left in between. The CDR3 runs to 15 residues. The CDR3 region is CSAPKSGTQADTQYF. The CDR3 nucleotides are TGCAGTGCCCCAAAATCCGGGACTCAAGCAGATACGCAGTATTTT.

This clonotype was detected many times. The chain has TRBV5-1 and TRBJ1-1; TRBD1 matches at 8 bases. Germline trimming cut 2 bases from V and 1 base from J; bases unmatched to any gene: 4. The germline V gene encodes CDR1 SGHRS and CDR2 YFSETQ. The CDR3 is made up of 15 amino acids. This CDR3 is CASSFPDRGNTEAFF. For the CDR3, the DNA is TGCGCCAGCAGCTTCCCCGACAGGGGGAACACTGAAGCTTTCTTT.

The sample holds a few counts of this clonotype. This chain links TRBV30 with TRBJ2-5; D remains ambiguous. Trimming took off 2 bases at V and 9 bases at J, with 10 bases between the two ends. This CDR3 comprises 11 residues. Germline V gives CDR1 GTSNPN, CDR2 SVGIG (reference sequence). The CDR3 loop is CAWSSLVAQYF. CDR3 bases: TGTGCCTGGAGTTCCCTAGTCGCCCAGTACTTC.

This clonotype was counted a few times. The V call is TRBV6-5, the J call TRBJ2-6; D tentatively fits TRBD1 or TRBD2 (5 bases each). The CDR3 has 17 amino acids. V was cut by 0 bases and J by 2 bases, with 11 bases left in between. CDR1 MNHEY and CDR2 SVGAGI come from the germline V gene. The CDR3 reads CASSYSRVGAGANVLTF. CDR3 coding DNA: TGTGCCAGCAGTTACTCGAGGGTGGGGGCTGGGGCCAACGTCCTGACTTTC.

This clonotype was counted many times. The chain has TRBV5-1 and TRBJ1-1; TRBD1 might be the D (6 bases). This CDR3 contains 13 residues. V was pared by 7 bases and J by 0 bases, with 10 bases between. Germline values: CDR1 SGHRS, CDR2 YFSETQ. The CDR3 sequence: CASYRAMNTEAFF. The CDR3 DNA is TGCGCCAGCTACAGGGCCATGAACACTGAAGCTTTCTTT.

In DNA, the CDR3 is TGTGCCAGCAGTTTAGCGAGGACAGGGGGTAGTGAAGCTTTCTTT. It specifies CASSLARTGGSEAFF. The V and J genes are TRBV12-3 or TRBV12-4 and TRBJ1-1; TRBD1 agrees at 10 bases. The CDR3 is made up of 15 amino acids. The J segment lost 7 bases and the V segment lost 0 bases, leaving 5 bases of the junction unmatched.

This clonotype has only a few counts. The rearrangement links TRBV11-3 to TRBJ2-3, with 12 bases that match TRBD2. This CDR3 is built from 15 residues. Germline lookup yields CDR1 SGHNT and CDR2 YENEEA. V gave up 6 bases and J gave up 5 bases; unmatched junction bases: 6. In nucleotides, the CDR3 is TGTGCCAGCAGTCGTGCGACTAGCGGGGGAGATACGCAGTATTTT. The encoded protein is CASSRATSGGDTQYF.

This clonotype was counted ten times or more. The chain links TRBV12-3 or TRBV12-4 to TRBJ2-1, with D tentatively TRBD1 or TRBD2 (5 bases each). V lost 1 base to trimming and J lost 2 bases, with 12 bases between them. This CDR3 region has 16 residues. The CDR3 protein is CASSLDLRGAYNEQFF. DNA for the CDR3: TGTGCCAGCAGTTTAGATTTGAGGGGAGCCTACAATGAGCAGTTCTTC.

This clonotype was detected ten times or more. This chain joins TRBV28 and TRBJ2-7; D call uncertain. This CDR3 spans 13 amino acids. Trimming shortened V by 10 bases and J by 4 bases, and 17 bases separated the two germline ends. Germline V lookup: CDR1 MDHEN, CDR2 SYDVKM. The chain's CDR3 is CATFGGISYEQYV. CDR3 sequence (DNA): TGTGCCACCTTCGGCGGAATCTCTTACGAGCAGTACGTC.

The genes are TRBV20-1 and TRBJ1-5, with D unclear. V dropped 8 bases and J dropped 4 bases, with 12 bases sitting between them. CDR3 length: 12 residues. CDR1 and CDR2 from the germline V gene are DFQATT and SNEGSKA (reference sequence). The CDR3 region is CSMRQGNQPQHF. For the CDR3, the DNA is TGCAGTATGAGACAAGGGAATCAGCCCCAGCATTTT.

The rearrangement links TRBV5-1 to TRBJ2-1; 7 bases agree with TRBD2. The trim removed 0 bases at V and 2 bases at J, leaving 5 bases unmatched. Germline V gives CDR1 SGHRS, CDR2 YFSETQ. The CDR3 is 16 residues long. The CDR3 bases are TGCGCCAGCAGCTTGGGTGCGGGGGTAACCTACAATGAGCAGTTCTTC. Translating it yields CASSLGAGVTYNEQFF.

This clonotype was counted only a few times. V gene TRBV18 combines with J gene TRBJ2-1; 13 bases are shared with TRBD2. The CDR3 has 15 amino acids. Germline trimming cut 4 bases from V and 8 bases from J; bases unmatched to any gene: 5. CDR1 is KGHSH and CDR2 is LQKENI in the germline V gene. CDR3 sequence: CASSRGTSGVDEQFF. The CDR3 DNA follows: TGTGCCAGCTCACGTGGGACTAGCGGGGTCGATGAGCAGTTCTTC. The complete variable domain, with remaining parts taken from reference TRBV18 and TRBJ2-1, reads NAGVMQNPRHLVRRRGQEARLRCSPMKGHSHVYWYRQLPEEGLKFMVYLQKENIIDESGMPKERFSAEFPKEGPSILRIQQVVRGDSAAYFCASSRGTSGVDEQFFGPGTRLTVL.

This clonotype was detected only a few times. The gene calls are TRBV4-1 and TRBJ1-2; TRBD1 matches 7 bases. The CDR3 covers 15 residues. Germline V CDR1 and CDR2: MGHRA, YSYEKL. Trimming at V came to 0 bases and at J to 2 bases, leaving 3 bases not matched to a gene. The CDR3 spells CASSQERGQNYGYTF. CDR3 DNA: TGCGCCAGCAGCCAAGAACGGGGACAGAACTATGGCTACACCTTC.

The chain combines TRBV3-1 with TRBJ2-2; 11 bases map to TRBD2. CDR1 is LGHDT and CDR2 is YNNKEL in the germline V gene (reference sequence). CDR3 length equals 17 residues. J was trimmed by 4 bases and V by 4 bases; bases with no gene match: 8. Here the CDR3 reads CASSRKGGTSGTGELFF. In DNA, the CDR3 is TGTGCCAGCAGCCGTAAAGGGGGGACTAGCGGCACCGGGGAGCTGTTTTTT.

The chain links TRBV6-5 to TRBJ2-7; a weak D match, TRBD1 (6 bases). V was pared by 5 bases and J by 4 bases, with 15 bases between. CDR3 length equals 14 residues. CDR1 and CDR2 from the germline V gene are MNHEY and SVGAGI. Here the CDR3 reads CASSPRTDLYEQYF. CDR3 coding DNA: TGTGCCAGCAGTCCCCGGACAGATCTATACGAGCAGTACTTC.

This clonotype showed up many times. The chain employs TRBV12-5 and TRBJ1-1; no reliable D call. The CDR3 consists of 13 residues. Trimming stripped 6 bases from V and 0 bases from J, with 8 bases between. Germline CDR1 reads LGHNT; CDR2 reads FRNRAP. The CDR3 region is CASGDRMNTEAFF. CDR3 nucleotides: TGTGCTAGTGGGGATCGGATGAACACTGAAGCTTTCTTT.

This clonotype came up a few times. CDR3 in DNA: TGTGCCAGCAGCCCAAAAGGGAAGAACACTGAAGCTTTCTTT. Its translation is CASSPKGKNTEAFF. The chain combines TRBV7-9 with TRBJ1-1, with no clear D. The CDR3 runs to 14 residues. Trimming removed 5 bases from V and 1 base from J, with 11 bases in between. Germline CDR1 SEHNR, CDR2 FQNEAQ (reference sequence).

In this sample, this clonotype turned up many times. This chain links TRBV7-3 with TRBJ1-2, with 7 nucleotides matching TRBD1. V trimming: 2 bases; J trimming: 8 bases; junction bases outside the gene matches: 5. The CDR3 has 13 amino acids. Germline V lookup: CDR1 SGHTA, CDR2 FQGTGA. The CDR3 protein is CASSLPGGGGYTF. CDR3 DNA sequence: TGTGCCAGCAGCTTACCAGGGGGAGGAGGCTACACCTTC.

The CDR3 reads CASSKGLAAFQETQYF. CDR3 sequence (DNA): TGTGCCAGTAGTAAGGGACTAGCGGCCTTCCAAGAGACCCAGTACTTC. The chain recombines TRBV19 with TRBJ2-5, with TRBD2 identical over 11 bases. The CDR3 contains 16 residues. Per the germline V gene, CDR1 is LNHDA and CDR2 is SQIVND (reference sequence). The trim removed 4 bases at V and 1 base at J, leaving 5 bases unmatched.

Ten or more counts support this clonotype. The chain carries TRBV5-1 and TRBJ1-1; D unresolved. Germline CDR1 and CDR2: SGHRS and YFSETQ. CDR3 length: 14 residues. Trimming removed 3 bases from V and 1 base from J, with 10 bases in between. CDR3 DNA sequence: TGCGCCAGCAGCTATGAAGTTGGGAACACTGAAGCTTTCTTT. Translation: CASSYEVGNTEAFF. Supplemented by reference TRBV5-1 and TRBJ1-1, the full variable domain reads KAGVTQTPRYLIKTRGQQVTLSCSPISGHRSVSWYQQTPGQGLQFLFEYFSETQRNKGNFPGRFSGRQFSNSRSEMNVSTLELGDSALYLCASSYEVGNTEAFFGQGTRLTVV.

This clonotype was counted many times. The chain has TRBV6-5 and TRBJ2-1; D assignment may be TRBD1 or TRBD2 (5 bases each). The CDR3 runs 13 residues. The germline V gene encodes CDR1 MNHEY and CDR2 SVGAGI. V was trimmed by 6 bases and J by 5 bases, leaving 11 bases between them. Here the CDR3 reads CASSPGPHNEQFF. The CDR3 region has the DNA TGTGCCAGCAGCCCGGGACCTCACAATGAGCAGTTCTTC.